This entry is about one T cell receptor beta chain. Its target is not known. Other DNA sequences within the sample encode an identical CDR3. These data come from a study of cytomegalovirus exposure and HLA in healthy donors. The PCR was carried out with 60 Vbeta primers and 13 Jbeta primers. Profiling relied on immunoSEQ multiplex PCR, and the TCRdb table lists in-frame clones only, not all of them. The table has about 180,000 clones, 76% seen once; the top ten hold about 1.5%. General study points: Researchers left out some V segments, among them TRBV6-2 and TRBV6-3, as indistinguishable. Based on reports, TCR beta sequences accurately predicted HLA-A and HLA-B alleles for most subjects. Prior analysis indicated that the majority of TCR beta V segments exhibited productivity approximately 87% or approximately 30% of the time. Several of the most significant clusters appeared, in a later analysis, to be linked to common viral pathogens.

This CDR3 comprises 17 residues. Germline CDR1 SGHRS, CDR2 YFSETQ. V lost 1 base to trimming and J lost 5 bases; unmatched junction nucleotides: 13. This TCR came from a man aged 18-30 years in good health and CMV-seronegative. Sequencing used PBMCs. The chain is built from TRBV5-1 and TRBJ1-1; 8 bases fit TRBD1. In DNA form, the CDR3 reads TGCGCCAGCAGCTTGAGGGGGACAGGCTCCCCAGGGACTGAAGCTTTCTTT. Translation: CASSLRGTGSPGTEAFF.